Listed here are 20 T cell receptor beta chains from one sample, sequenced in a study of blood T cell repertoires in COVID-19. Only in-frame clones appear in the TCRdb table, and some are missing; sequencing was by immunoSEQ multiplex PCR. In the table there are some 150,000 clones, almost 80% of which are singletons. The sequencing input was peripheral blood. Receptors originate from a man aged 45-65 years with active or convalescent COVID-19.

The chain recombines TRBV9 with TRBJ2-3; TRBD1 matches 10 bases. The CDR3 has 18 amino acids. The trim removed 4 bases at V and 3 bases at J, leaving 14 bases unmatched. Looked up from germline, CDR1 is SGDLS and CDR2 is YYNGEE. The chain's CDR3 is CASSPRPDRGPGTDTQYF. The CDR3, as DNA: TGTGCCAGCAGCCCCCGCCCAGACAGGGGGCCGGGGACAGATACGCAGTATTTT.

This chain links TRBV5-5 with TRBJ2-1; 8 bases map to TRBD1. Germline-derived CDR1 and CDR2 are SGHKS and YYEKEE (reference sequence). V dropped 0 bases and J dropped 14; count of bases not matched to a gene: 13. The CDR3 contains 15 residues. The CDR3 DNA reads TGTGCCAGCAGCTTGGTAGGTGGCAGGGGGCAAAAAAAGTTCTTC. It encodes CASSLVGGRGQKKFF.

As to this clone: One junction end disagrees with the germline gene, perhaps due to a read error. This chain links TRBV7-3 with TRBJ2-5; possible D gene TRBD1, 5 bases. CDR3 length: 15 residues. Germline CDR1 reads SGHTA; CDR2 reads FQGTGA. The CDR3 loop reads CASSVTGNPGETQYF. In DNA, the CDR3 is TGTGCCAGCAGCGTAACAGGAAACCCAGGGGAGACCCAGTACTTC.

The V gene is TRBV19, the J gene TRBJ2-1; D not certain. This CDR3 contains 15 residues. Trimming removed 1 base at V and 6 bases at J, with 13 bases between. Per germline, CDR1 LNHDA and CDR2 SQIVND (reference sequence). DNA for the CDR3: TGTGCCAGTAGTATAGCAGCCTCAAGAGGCAATGAGCAGTTCTTC. This codes for CASSIAASRGNEQFF. Complete variable domain (other parts from reference TRBV19 and TRBJ2-1): DGGITQSPKYLFRKEGQNVTLSCEQNLNHDAMYWYRQDPGQGLRLIYYSQIVNDFQKGDIAEGYSVSREKKESFPLTVTSAQKNPTAFYLCASSIAASRGNEQFFGPGTRLTVL.

This clone is termed large (0.1 to 1%). The V and J genes are TRBV28 and TRBJ1-1, with D hard to call. Looked up from germline, CDR1 is MDHEN and CDR2 is SYDVKM. This CDR3 is built from 14 residues. V was trimmed by 3 bases and J by 6 bases, leaving 14 bases between them. Here the CDR3 reads CASSFWEGGAEAFF. CDR3 DNA sequence: TGTGCCAGCAGTTTCTGGGAGGGAGGTGCTGAAGCTTTCTTT.

This clone was found once. The chain couples TRBV18 to TRBJ1-1; possible D gene TRBD1, 6 bases. CDR1 and CDR2 from the germline V gene are KGHSH and LQKENI. The V end was cut by 6 bases, the J end by 1 base, with 12 bases between. The CDR3 spans 14 residues. The CDR3 is CASSKQGKNTEAFF. DNA for the CDR3: TGTGCCAGCTCGAAACAGGGTAAGAACACTGAAGCTTTCTTT.

This sequence joins TRBV10-3 and TRBJ2-2; 16 bases align to TRBD2. The V gene end was trimmed by 6 bases and the J gene end by 0 bases; junction bases not matched to a gene: 13. Germline loops: CDR1 ENHRY, CDR2 SYGVKD. The CDR3 runs to 21 residues. The CDR3 bases are TGTGCCATCAGAACTAGAGAATCGGGACTAGCGGGAGGGACGAACACCGGGGAGCTGTTTTTT. It codes for CAIRTRESGLAGGTNTGELFF.

This clone was observed many times. The chain joins TRBV19 to TRBJ2-2, with TRBD2 matching 7 bases. Germline V gene sequence: CDR1 LNHDA, CDR2 SQIVND (reference sequence). J was trimmed by 4 bases and V by 5 bases; bases with no gene match: 4. The CDR3 consists of 14 residues. CDR3 in DNA: TGTGCCAGTAGTGCGGGAGCCCTCACCGGGGAGCTGTTTTTT. Protein product: CASSAGALTGELFF.

This clone has only one observation. The chain carries TRBV7-3 and TRBJ2-1; D is possibly TRBD1 (5 bases). Trimming removed 6 bases at V and 4 bases at J, with 22 bases between. From germline, CDR1 is SGHTA and CDR2 FQGTGA. The CDR3 extends over 17 amino acids. The chain's CDR3 is CASSSYGQGQVYNEQFF. CDR3 DNA sequence: TGTGCCAGCAGTTCCTATGGACAAGGACAAGTTTACAATGAGCAGTTCTTC.

This rearrangement joins TRBV24-1 to TRBJ2-7, with TRBD2 matching 8 bases. V shed 4 bases and J 2 bases; nucleotides not matched to a gene: 12. Germline V gene sequence: CDR1 KGHDR, CDR2 SFDVKD. The CDR3 is 17 residues long. CDR3 region: CATSDPWSGGQTYEQYF. CDR3 in DNA: TGTGCCACCAGTGACCCATGGAGCGGGGGTCAAACCTACGAGCAGTACTTC.

This clone came up a few times. The rearrangement uses TRBV30 and TRBJ1-1; TRBD1 aligns across 7 bases. Unmatched junction bases numbered 14, after V lost 5 bases and J lost 8 bases. This CDR3 is built from 14 residues. Germline CDR1 reads GTSNPN; CDR2 reads SVGIG (reference sequence). DNA for the CDR3: TGTGCCTGGGATCCCGGGACAGCACCTGTGGAAGCTTTCTTT. It specifies CAWDPGTAPVEAFF.

V usage is TRBV6-2 or TRBV6-3 and J usage is TRBJ2-1, with 9 bases matching TRBD1. The germline V gene has CDR1 MNHEY and CDR2 SVGEGT. The CDR3 covers 16 residues. Trimming removed 3 bases from V and 11 bases from J; junction bases left unmatched: 14. This CDR3 reads CASSYGPGQGSPQQFF. The CDR3 nucleotides read TGTGCCAGCAGTTATGGACCGGGACAGGGCTCCCCTCAGCAGTTCTTC.

The V gene is TRBV5-4, the J gene TRBJ2-3; 9 bases fit TRBD2. The CDR3 consists of 14 residues. Germline loops: CDR1 SGHNT, CDR2 YYREEE (reference sequence). The junction had 0 bases not matched to a gene; V was cut back by 4 bases and J by 0 bases. This CDR3 is CASSTSGSTDTQYF. As DNA, the CDR3 is TGTGCCAGCAGCACTAGCGGGAGCACAGATACGCAGTATTTT.

This chain links TRBV24-1 with TRBJ2-2; TRBD1 matches at 11 bases. The V gene end was trimmed by 8 bases and the J gene end by 7 bases; junction bases not matched to a gene: 5. The germline CDR1 and CDR2 sequences are KGHDR and SFDVKD. CDR3 size: 14 residues. CDR3 loop: CATTGTGGVGELFF. The CDR3 DNA follows: TGTGCCACCACTGGGACAGGGGGTGTCGGGGAGCTGTTTTTT.

The chain combines TRBV24-1 with TRBJ2-3; possibly TRBD2 for D (6 bases). V lost 3 bases, J lost 3 bases, and 12 bases lay in between. CDR3 length equals 15 residues. Germline V gives CDR1 KGHDR, CDR2 SFDVKD. CDR3 coding DNA: TGTGCCACCAGTGATCCCAGGGAGGTAACAGATACGCAGTATTTT. Translating it yields CATSDPREVTDTQYF.

The chain carries TRBV7-9 and TRBJ2-3; D possibly corresponds to TRBD2 (6 bases). CDR3 length: 15 residues. CDR1 is SEHNR and CDR2 is FQNEAQ in the germline V gene (reference sequence). V lost 5 bases to trimming and J lost 3 bases, with 15 bases between them. Here the CDR3 DNA reads TGTGCCAGCAGCGCACTGGAGGGGCAGACAGATACGCAGTATTTT. Its protein is CASSALEGQTDTQYF.

The chain carries TRBV12-5 and TRBJ2-1; TRBD2 agrees at 8 bases. The CDR3 has 15 amino acids. Germline values: CDR1 LGHNT, CDR2 FRNRAP. V shed 2 bases and J 7 bases; nucleotides not matched to a gene: 7. CDR3 coding DNA: TGTGCTAGTGGTTTGCGCGGGAGGTTAGGTAATGAGCAGTTCTTC. Translated, it gives CASGLRGRLGNEQFF.

The chain recombines TRBV29-1 with TRBJ1-1; TRBD1 agrees at 7 bases. CDR1 and CDR2 (germline): SQVTM, ANQGSEA. This CDR3 region has 13 residues. With V trimmed by 6 bases and J by 5 bases, 9 bases remained unmatched. The CDR3 DNA reads TGCAGCGTCCGACAGGGAGGTGATACTGAAGCTTTCTTT. It encodes CSVRQGGDTEAFF.

The rearrangement joins TRBV7-9 to TRBJ2-1; 7 bases are shared with TRBD1. V was clipped by 4 bases and J by 3 bases; unmatched bases: 6. The CDR3 consists of 15 residues. Germline CDR1 SEHNR, CDR2 FQNEAQ (reference sequence). CDR3 nucleotides: TGTGCCAGCAGCTCCCGGGACAGAAACTACAATGAGCAGTTCTTC. Its translation is CASSSRDRNYNEQFF.

In its sample, this clone was seen once. This chain connects TRBV19 to TRBJ2-1; D is unresolved. V gave up 5 bases and J gave up 0 bases, with 5 bases separating them. This CDR3 region has 13 residues. Germline assignment: CDR1 LNHDA and CDR2 SQIVND (reference sequence). CDR3 region: CASSFSSYNEQFF. As DNA, the CDR3 is TGTGCCAGTAGTTTCAGCTCCTACAATGAGCAGTTCTTC.